This T cell receptor beta chain was retrieved from a study of blood T cell repertoires in COVID-19. As for the study in general: PBMCs, B-cell-depleted T cells, or T cells were the source of the cDNA or gDNA that made up the material.

Germline-derived CDR1 and CDR2 are SGDLS and YYNGEE. The CDR3 is made up of 16 amino acids. Trimming stripped 4 bases from V and 4 bases from J, with 18 bases between. The repertoire was sequenced with immunoSEQ multiplex PCR; TCRdb's copy has only in-frame clones and lacks some. The sample has under 350,000 clones, roughly 91% seen once; the top ten hold approximately 1.8%. The Seattle site enrolled patients during active infection and followed them longitudinally. The gene calls are TRBV9 and TRBJ1-3; tentatively, D is TRBD1 (6 bases). The clonotype comes from a woman aged 30 to 39 with COVID-19, enrolled during active disease. Sequencing was carried out using peripheral blood. The CDR3 here is CASSPTPGTRGNTIYF. DNA of the CDR3: TGTGCCAGCAGCCCTACCCCGGGGACACGAGGAAACACCATATATTTT. The full variable domain, its missing parts supplied by reference TRBV9 and TRBJ1-3, is DSGVTQTPKHLITATGQRVTLRCSPRSGDLSVYWYQQSLDQGLQFLIQYYNGEERAKGNILERFSAQQFPDLHSELNLSSLELGDSALYFCASSPTPGTRGNTIYFGEGSWLTVV.